Detailed here is one T cell receptor beta chain. The CDR3 is 12 residues long. Germline loops: CDR1 KGHDR, CDR2 SFDVKD. Trimming cost V 4 bases and J 1 base, with 0 bases left between them. Each CDR3 protein gets one entry after TCRdb re-called the 5' RACE reads with MiXCR. The data contain about 63,000 distinct CDR3 sequences, less than 20% of them singletons. This record belongs to a study of HIV-infected patients and healthy controls. Sequencing input: CD4+ T cells from blood. The rearrangement joins TRBV24-1 to TRBJ2-2; D is unclear. The TCR sequence derives from a human donor in good health. The CDR3 nucleotides are TGTGCCACCAGTGAGAACACCGGGGAGCTGTTTTTT. Translated: CATSENTGELFF.